The next 20 T cell receptor beta chains were all read from a single sample in a study of T cells in Graves' hyperthyroidism and ophthalmopathy. It was RNA transcripts that yielded the amplified TCR beta CDR3 regions. Researchers ran a first-round RT-PCR on the TCR CDR3 using the HTBI primer set. From the multiplex PCR reads, TCRdb called clonotypes with MiXCR, one entry per CDR3 protein. The sample gives about 350,000 distinct CDR3 sequences, about 14% of which show up once; around 24% is in the top ten. The specimen was blood. The source of these receptors is a woman aged 25 to 39 with Graves' hyperthyroidism.

V is TRBV3-1 and J is TRBJ2-2, with 9 nucleotides matching TRBD1. Trimming cost V 8 bases and J 3 bases; bases outside gene matches: 7. In germline, CDR1 is LGHDT, CDR2 YNNKEL (reference sequence). This CDR3 contains 15 residues. The CDR3 is CASGGTGSYTGELFF. CDR3 bases: TGTGCCAGCGGCGGGACAGGGTCTTACACCGGGGAGCTGTTTTTT.

The genes are TRBV6-5 and TRBJ1-3; D call uncertain. Germline V CDR1 and CDR2: MNHEY, SVGAGI. V lost 2 bases and J lost 3, with 8 bases in between. CDR3 length equals 14 residues. The CDR3 DNA reads as TGTGCCAGCAGTTACCAACGTTTTGGAAACACCATATATTTT. Protein: CASSYQRFGNTIYF.

This clonotype was picked up many times. The CDR3 DNA reads as TGTGCCAGCAGCTACCCATGGGATTCTCCCTACGAGCAGTACTTC. This sequence encodes CASSYPWDSPYEQYF. The rearrangement joins TRBV11-2 to TRBJ2-7; D remains unclear. The CDR3 sequence is 15 residues long. V was clipped by 4 bases and J by 2 bases, with 15 bases between them. Germline CDR1 reads SGHAT; CDR2 reads FQNNGV.

V usage is TRBV24-1 and J usage is TRBJ1-2; possible D gene TRBD1, 5 bases. V was cut by 2 bases and J by 2 bases, with 11 bases left in between. Germline V gene sequence: CDR1 KGHDR, CDR2 SFDVKD. The CDR3 length is 15 residues. The CDR3 loop is CATSDSSPGNYGYTF. CDR3 nucleotide sequence: TGTGCCACCAGTGATTCCTCCCCAGGGAACTATGGCTACACCTTC.

The sample holds many counts of this clonotype. V is TRBV20-1 and J is TRBJ2-1; D is unclear. This CDR3 has 15 amino acids. From germline, CDR1 is DFQATT and CDR2 SNEGSKA (reference sequence). The V end was cut by 2 bases, the J end by 3 bases, with 14 bases between. The CDR3 bases are TGCAGTGCTAGATTAAGGGCAGGCTACTACAATGAGCAGTTCTTC. It encodes CSARLRAGYYNEQFF.

This clonotype was detected ten times or more. This chain joins TRBV15 and TRBJ2-5, with D hard to call. Trimming removed 1 base at V and 2 bases at J, with 11 bases between. CDR1 LNHNV and CDR2 YYDKDF come from the germline V gene (reference sequence). This CDR3 contains 15 residues. This CDR3 reads CATSRGFSRQETQYF. CDR3 nucleotide sequence: TGTGCCACCAGCAGAGGTTTCTCAAGGCAAGAGACCCAGTACTTC.

This clonotype has ten or more counts. V usage is TRBV12-3 or TRBV12-4 and J usage is TRBJ2-3, with D unclear. Trimming stripped 3 bases from V and 1 base from J, with 8 bases between. There are 14 residues in the CDR3. The CDR3 loop reads CASSFQRGTDTQYF. CDR3 coding DNA: TGTGCCAGCAGTTTTCAAAGGGGCACAGATACGCAGTATTTT.

The rearrangement uses TRBV5-1 and TRBJ2-7; TRBD2 matches 7 bases. Germline values: CDR1 SGHRS, CDR2 YFSETQ. After removal of 2 bases from V and 2 bases from J, the junction contained 4 bases not matched to a gene. The CDR3 is 14 residues long. CDR3 in DNA: TGCGCCAGCAGCTTTACGGGAGGACCCTACGAGCAGTACTTC. Translated, it gives CASSFTGGPYEQYF.

A remark on this clonotype: At one of its ends the junction is not consistent with the germline gene, which may arise from a read error. The chain combines TRBV9 with TRBJ1-1; D might be TRBD1 (5 bases). Germline CDR1 is SGDLS and CDR2 is YYNGEE. The CDR3 extends over 14 amino acids. The CDR3 DNA sequence: TGTGCCAGCAGCGTATCTGGGGGGATGGCTGAAACTTTCTTT. Translated, it gives CASSVSGGMAETFF.

The chain couples TRBV6-2 or TRBV6-3 to TRBJ1-2; weak D call: TRBD1 (5 bases). Trimming removed 3 bases at V and 4 bases at J, with 15 bases between. CDR3 length: 15 amino acids. Looked up from germline, CDR1 is MNHEY and CDR2 is SVGEGT. The CDR3 DNA reads TGTGCCAGCAGTTATACCCAGGACACCACCTATGGCTACACCTTC. Translation gives CASSYTQDTTYGYTF.

This clonotype was seen repeatedly, ten times or more. The chain couples TRBV28 to TRBJ2-7, with D perhaps given as TRBD1 or TRBD2 (6 bases each). Deletions cut 2 bases from V and 7 bases from J, with 15 bases between. Germline lookup yields CDR1 MDHEN and CDR2 SYDVKM. This CDR3 region has 14 residues. The CDR3 protein is CASSLIPGAWEQYF. The CDR3, as DNA: TGTGCCAGCAGTTTAATTCCGGGGGCGTGGGAGCAGTACTTC.

The chain couples TRBV6-1 to TRBJ2-6; possibly TRBD1 for D (5 bases). V lost 6 bases and J 1 base, leaving 10 bases between the germline ends. CDR3 size: 15 residues. CDR1 and CDR2 from the germline V gene are MNHNS and SASEGT. The CDR3 coding sequence is TGTGCCAGCAGAAAAGGGGTGTCTGGGGCCAACGTCCTGACTTTC. This gives the protein CASRKGVSGANVLTF.

This clonotype came up many times. The chain joins TRBV12-3 or TRBV12-4 to TRBJ2-3, with D perhaps TRBD2 (6 bases). The CDR3 has 13 amino acids. The V end was cut by 5 bases, the J end by 10 bases, with 16 bases between. The CDR3 sequence: CASSAGTLDAQYF. As DNA, the CDR3 is TGTGCCAGCAGTGCTGGGACTCTAGACGCGCAGTATTTT.

A few counts support this clonotype. This chain links TRBV30 with TRBJ1-2, with a weak D call TRBD1 (6 bases). The V gene lost 3 bases and the J gene lost 4 bases, with 21 bases spanning the gap. This CDR3 comprises 16 residues. Germline V gene sequence: CDR1 GTSNPN, CDR2 SVGIG (reference sequence). The chain's CDR3 is CAWRGGPRGSAYGYTF. CDR3 in DNA: TGTGCCTGGAGGGGGGGCCCCAGGGGAAGCGCCTATGGCTACACCTTC.

This clonotype showed up many times. The CDR3 region has the DNA TGTGCCAGCAGTTTCACCCCCGAAGTCACCGGGGAGCTGTTTTTT. It translates to CASSFTPEVTGELFF. The chain joins TRBV27 to TRBJ2-2; D not resolved. The CDR3 consists of 15 residues. Germline V gene sequence: CDR1 MNHEY, CDR2 SMNVEV (reference sequence). The germline V and J ends were trimmed by 3 bases and 4 bases, with 12 bases remaining between them.

This chain links TRBV6-1 with TRBJ1-1, with TRBD1 as a possible D gene (5 bases). The germline gives CDR1 MNHNS, CDR2 SASEGT. With 5 bases removed from V and 4 bases from J, the gap between germline ends came to 20 bases. The CDR3 runs 16 residues. Here the CDR3 DNA reads TGTGCCAGCAGTCTAACACTTTCAGGGAAGCCCACTGAAGCTTTCTTT. Protein: CASSLTLSGKPTEAFF.

At least ten counts were recorded for this clonotype. The chain is built from TRBV11-2 and TRBJ2-2, with 9 bases matching TRBD1. This CDR3 spans 15 amino acids. Germline V gives CDR1 SGHAT, CDR2 FQNNGV. V lost 5 bases and J lost 6; bases outside the gene matches: 7. CDR3 loop: CASSLPGQGPGELFF. As DNA, the CDR3 is TGTGCCAGCAGCCTGCCGGGACAGGGTCCCGGGGAGCTGTTTTTT.

This clonotype has only a few counts. The V call is TRBV14, the J call TRBJ2-5; D unresolved. CDR1 is SGHDN, CDR2 FVKESK, per germline. The CDR3 consists of 13 residues. V was pared by 3 bases and J by 8 bases, with 13 bases between. The CDR3 DNA is TGTGCCAGCAGCCACCTCGGCCCCTACACCCAGTACTTC. Translation: CASSHLGPYTQYF. Combining the CDR3 with reference TRBV14 and TRBJ2-5 gives the whole variable domain EAGVTQFPSHSVIEKGQTVTLRCDPISGHDNLYWYRRVMGKEIKFLLHFVKESKQDESGMPNNRFLAERTGGTYSTLKVQPAELEDSGVYFCASSHLGPYTQYFGPGTRLLVL.

This clonotype was found many times. This chain uses TRBV11-1 with TRBJ2-1; D uncertain. The germline gives CDR1 SGHAT, CDR2 FQDESV (reference sequence). The CDR3 sequence is 15 residues long. V shed 0 bases and J shed 1 base, with 7 bases lying between them. CDR3 sequence reads: CASSLAGGSYNEQFF. As DNA, the CDR3 is TGTGCCAGCAGCTTAGCTGGCGGTTCCTACAATGAGCAGTTCTTC.

The J gene is TRBJ2-5, the V gene TRBV19, with 7 bases aligning to TRBD2. The CDR3 length is 15 residues. Germline CDR1 and CDR2: LNHDA and SQIVND (reference sequence). V lost 4 bases to trimming and J lost 2 bases; unmatched junction nucleotides: 7. The CDR3 here is CASSTFRDYQETQYF. CDR3 sequence (DNA): TGTGCCAGTAGTACCTTCCGGGACTATCAAGAGACCCAGTACTTC.